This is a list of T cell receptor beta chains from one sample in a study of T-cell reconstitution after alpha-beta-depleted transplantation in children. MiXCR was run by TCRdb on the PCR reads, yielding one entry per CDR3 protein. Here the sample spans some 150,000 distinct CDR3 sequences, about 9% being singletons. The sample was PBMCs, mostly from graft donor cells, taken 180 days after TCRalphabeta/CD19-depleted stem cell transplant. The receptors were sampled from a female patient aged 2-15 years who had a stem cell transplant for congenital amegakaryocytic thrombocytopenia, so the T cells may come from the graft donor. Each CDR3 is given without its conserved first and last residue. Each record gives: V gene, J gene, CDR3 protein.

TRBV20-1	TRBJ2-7	SAREDRVKNEQY
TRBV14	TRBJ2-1	ASSQMTGTVQF
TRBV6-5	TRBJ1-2	ASSFWGYGYT
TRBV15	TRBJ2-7	ATSREVRDTYEQY
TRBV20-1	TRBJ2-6	SASPAPLAGGAGANVLT
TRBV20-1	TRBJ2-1	SARGGTGGHNEQF
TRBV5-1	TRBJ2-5	ASSQPPTETQY
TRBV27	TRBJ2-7	ASRDRDRAIYEQY
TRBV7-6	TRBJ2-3	ASSLGLFRGNTDTQY
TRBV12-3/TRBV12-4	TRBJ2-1	AISTGLSYNEQF
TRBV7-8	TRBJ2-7	ASSLIRDRGQYEQY
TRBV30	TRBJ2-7	AWSQLGGFYEQY
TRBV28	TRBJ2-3	ASSLRRLAASTDTQY
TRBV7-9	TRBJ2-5	ASSPRAQETQY
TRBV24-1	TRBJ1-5	ATLRGGNQPQH
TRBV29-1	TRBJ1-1	SGIYRSMNTEAF
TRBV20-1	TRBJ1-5	SAPATGGQPQH
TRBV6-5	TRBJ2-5	ASSFSGRARETQY
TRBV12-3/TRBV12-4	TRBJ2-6	ASSPRTASSGANVLT
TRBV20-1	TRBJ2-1	SARDLSSGEQF
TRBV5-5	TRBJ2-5	ASSSLSGGTAETQY
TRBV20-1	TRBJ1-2	SARDQILIGYGYT
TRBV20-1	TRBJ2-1	SARDFGVNEQF
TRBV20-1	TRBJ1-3	SATTGGNSGNTIY
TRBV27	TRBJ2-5	ASSPQYQETQY
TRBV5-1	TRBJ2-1	ASSPTSSYNEQF
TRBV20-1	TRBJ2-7	SARSSSAYYEQY
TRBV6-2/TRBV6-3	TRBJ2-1	ASSYMPSGYNEQF
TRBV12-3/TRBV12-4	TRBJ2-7	ASSLGRGRVYEQY
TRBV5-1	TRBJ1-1	ASIPGAEAF
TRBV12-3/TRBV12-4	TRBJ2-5	ASTLELLQETQY
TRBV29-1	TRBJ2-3	SYHRLAGMSTDTQY
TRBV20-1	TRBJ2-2	SARVPGLAGTGELF
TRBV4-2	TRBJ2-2	ASSHHRTSGNSGELF
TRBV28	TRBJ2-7	ASSLFFGLRERVAYEQY
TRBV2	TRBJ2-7	ASSRTSGRRGEQY
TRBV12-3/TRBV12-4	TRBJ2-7	ASRYRAGDEQY
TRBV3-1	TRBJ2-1	ASSQLAGGPNEQF
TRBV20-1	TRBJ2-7	SARRGVEQY
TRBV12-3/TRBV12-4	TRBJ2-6	ASIRSSGANVLT
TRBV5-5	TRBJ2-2	ASSQWTAGELF
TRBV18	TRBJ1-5	ASSRDFDQPQH
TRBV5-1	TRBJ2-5	ASSLFRGETQY
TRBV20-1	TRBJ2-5	SAHTSGRETQY
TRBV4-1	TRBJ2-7	ASSQVLVAGSYEQY
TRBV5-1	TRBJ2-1	ASSLAWTLAGRYYNEQF
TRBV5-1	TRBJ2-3	ASSLLKRGASDTQY
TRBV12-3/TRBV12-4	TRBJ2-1	ASRGRGEQF
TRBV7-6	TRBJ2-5	ASSWGQRGGTQY
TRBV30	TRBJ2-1	AWSVGSDQEQF
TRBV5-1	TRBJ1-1	ASSLVAWGNWNTEAF
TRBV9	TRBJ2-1	ASSVGGDNEQF
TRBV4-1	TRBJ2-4	ASSQGSPRARTKNIQY